This T cell receptor (beta chain) was sequenced for a study of T cell changes during pregnancy in multiple sclerosis. Sequencing used immunoSEQ multiplex PCR; TCRdb keeps in-frame clones, though not all of them. The table has 35,000 to 55,000 clones, approximately 92% seen once. Germline V CDR1 and CDR2: GTSNPN, SVGIG (reference sequence). Trimming took 2 bases from V and 2 from J, leaving 7 bases between them. The CDR3 runs 13 residues. The receptor was derived from a female donor with multiple sclerosis, enrolled in a pregnancy study. Sequenced: peripheral blood. The V call is TRBV30, the J call TRBJ1-5; unclear D gene. The DNA for the CDR3 is TGTGCCTGGAGTCTTCAGGGCAATCAGCCCCAGCATTTT. Encoded protein: CAWSLQGNQPQHF.